The source of this T cell receptor (beta chain) is a study of blood T cell repertoires in COVID-19. The V and J ends lost 3 bases and 3 bases respectively, with 15 bases between them. Per the germline V gene, CDR1 is SGHRS and CDR2 is YFSETQ. The CDR3 sequence is 16 residues long. Profiled with immunoSEQ multiplex PCR; TCRdb holds only in-frame clones, not every one. The data show roughly 76,000 clones, approximately 90% seen once. This sequence originates from a woman aged 45-59 years with acute COVID-19. J is TRBJ1-4 and V is TRBV5-1; tentatively, D is TRBD1 (5 bases). Sequencing was carried out using PBMCs or T cells enriched from blood (not recorded which). Here the CDR3 DNA reads TGCGCCAGCAGCTCGCTCTCACAGGCGTCTAATGAAAAACTGTTTTTT. This gives the protein CASSSLSQASNEKLFF.